The 16 T cell receptor beta chains below come from one sample, sequenced in a study of regulatory T cells in long-lasting Graves disease. Time point of the sample: newly diagnosed GD, antithyroid drugs for less than 3 months. There was RNA extracted from PBMCs, and the TCR library was made from it. TCR beta libraries were built with iRepertoire HTBI primers and Arm-PCR of CDR3 regions. TCRdb itself ran the multiplex PCR reads through MiXCR, one entry per CDR3 protein. This table holds some 250,000 distinct CDR3 sequences, around a sixth found once. Another study also made use of these data, one on T cells in Graves' hyperthyroidism and ophthalmopathy.

Here the sequenced sample was peripheral blood mononuclear cells (PBMCs), taken at new diagnosis, from a patient treated with antithyroid drugs. The receptor source for this set is a woman in her twenties or thirties with Graves disease.

The rearrangement links TRBV7-6 to TRBJ1-2, with D maybe TRBD1 (5 bases). The CDR3 contains 17 residues. V was trimmed by 1 base and J by 2 bases, leaving 17 bases between them. Germline-derived CDR1 and CDR2 are SGHVS and FNYEAQ. The CDR3 reads CASSLGDSIKGNYGYTF. DNA of the CDR3: TGTGCCAGCAGCTTAGGGGACTCCATTAAGGGGAACTATGGCTACACCTTC.

This clonotype was recorded many times. This rearrangement joins TRBV12-3 or TRBV12-4 to TRBJ1-4; D might be TRBD1 (5 bases). The CDR3 consists of 15 residues. V lost 2 bases and J 8 bases, leaving 15 bases between the germline ends. CDR3: CASSLMGTYDEKLFF. The CDR3 nucleotides read TGTGCCAGCAGTTTAATGGGGACGTATGACGAAAAACTGTTTTTT.

A single count supports this clonotype. A much bigger clone sits one base away, suggesting this may be a read error. The gene calls are TRBV18 and TRBJ2-3; TRBD1 matches at 7 bases. This CDR3 region has 16 residues. The germline V gene has CDR1 KGHSH and CDR2 LQKENI. As DNA, the CDR3 is TGTGCCGGCTCACCACGGGCCGGGACAGTGGCAGATACGCAGTATTTT. Translating gives CAGSPRAGTVADTQYF.

This clonotype was counted ten times or more. This chain links TRBV9 with TRBJ2-3, with 11 bases fitting TRBD2. J gave up 5 bases and V 0 bases, and 5 bases lay outside the gene matches. This CDR3 contains 16 residues. Germline CDR1 SGDLS, CDR2 YYNGEE. The CDR3 protein is CASSVDLAGGRDTQYF. The CDR3 region has the DNA TGTGCCAGCAGCGTAGACCTAGCGGGGGGAAGAGATACGCAGTATTTT.

The chain links TRBV6-1 to TRBJ2-2; D is unclear. Germline V lookup: CDR1 MNHNS, CDR2 SASEGT. This CDR3 has 14 amino acids. Trimming pared 6 bases from V and 0 bases from J, leaving 8 bases between. In nucleotides, the CDR3 is TGTGCCAGCAGGAAACAGACGAACACCGGGGAGCTGTTTTTT. Translated, it gives CASRKQTNTGELFF.

This clonotype was recorded at least ten times. This chain joins TRBV7-9 and TRBJ1-2; D perhaps matches TRBD1 (5 bases). V lost 5 bases to trimming and J lost 2 bases, with 15 bases between them. This CDR3 contains 15 residues. Germline V gene lookup returns CDR1 SEHNR and CDR2 FQNEAQ (reference sequence). This CDR3 is CASSIGHKKNYGYTF. CDR3 DNA: TGTGCCAGCAGCATTGGACATAAGAAAAACTATGGCTACACCTTC.

The rearrangement links TRBV7-9 to TRBJ2-2; TRBD1 is a possible D gene (6 bases). Germline values: CDR1 SEHNR, CDR2 FQNEAQ (reference sequence). The CDR3 covers 17 residues. Trimming removed 4 bases from V and 5 bases from J, with 20 bases in between. The CDR3 sequence is CASSSSDLQGWTGELFF. CDR3 DNA sequence: TGTGCCAGCAGCTCCAGCGATCTACAGGGTTGGACCGGGGAGCTGTTTTTT.

To note about this clonotype: With a much larger clone just one base away, this may be a read error. The chain uses TRBV3-1 and TRBJ2-1; no definite D call. Trimming pared 4 bases from V and 4 bases from J, leaving 11 bases between. CDR1 LGHDT and CDR2 YNNKEL come from the germline V gene (reference sequence). The CDR3 covers 14 residues. CDR3 coding DNA: TGTGCCAGCAGCCCAGAGGCGGCTTACAATGAGCAGTTCTTC. It encodes CASSPEAAYNEQFF.

This clonotype was seen just once. The V gene is TRBV20-1, the J gene TRBJ2-2; D is uncertain. Germline CDR1 reads DFQATT; CDR2 reads SNEGSKA (reference sequence). V lost 0 bases and J lost 4, with 9 bases in between. This CDR3 comprises 14 residues. In nucleotides, the CDR3 is TGCAGTGCTAGAGATGTGGGTGGCACCGGGGAGCTGTTTTTT. Translation gives CSARDVGGTGELFF.

This clonotype was seen at least ten times. This chain connects TRBV5-1 to TRBJ2-1; D remains unclear. The CDR3 has 11 amino acids. In germline, CDR1 is SGHRS, CDR2 YFSETQ. V dropped 1 base and J dropped 8 bases, with 4 bases sitting between them. The CDR3 sequence is CASSLTDEQFF. In DNA form, the CDR3 reads TGCGCCAGCAGCTTGACAGATGAGCAGTTCTTC.

This chain uses TRBV7-2 with TRBJ1-1; TRBD1 aligns across 9 bases. CDR1 and CDR2 from the germline V gene are SGHTA and FQGNSA. V lost 5 bases, J lost 0 bases, and 7 bases stayed unmatched. This CDR3 is 16 amino acids long. The CDR3 DNA reads TGTGCCAGCAGCCTAGACAGGGGGGGCATGAACACTGAAGCTTTCTTT. This codes for CASSLDRGGMNTEAFF.

This clonotype was seen many times. The chain carries TRBV9 and TRBJ2-1; 7 bases fit TRBD2. V lost 0 bases to trimming and J lost 4 bases; unmatched junction nucleotides: 10. Germline V lookup: CDR1 SGDLS, CDR2 YYNGEE. The CDR3 is 17 amino acids. CDR3 DNA: TGTGCCAGCAGCGTAGCGCCTAGCAGCGGGGTTTACAATGAGCAGTTCTTC. It is translated as CASSVAPSSGVYNEQFF.

About this clonotype itself: It may be a read error: a sequence one base away is much more abundant. The rearrangement joins TRBV15 to TRBJ2-2, with 8 bases aligning to TRBD2. CDR1 and CDR2 from the germline V gene are LNHNV and YYDKDF (reference sequence). The CDR3 runs to 17 residues. The CDR3 nucleotides read TGTGCCACCAGCAGTCTCCCGACTAGCGAGAACACCGGGGAGCCGTTTTTT. This translates into CATSSLPTSENTGEPFF.

J is TRBJ2-3 and V is TRBV20-1; no clear D. The V gene lost 0 bases and the J gene lost 4 bases, with 14 bases spanning the gap. Germline CDR1 and CDR2: DFQATT and SNEGSKA (reference sequence). The CDR3 has 15 residues. CDR3: CSARDRLPSPDTQYF. The CDR3 DNA reads TGCAGTGCTAGAGATCGCCTCCCGAGCCCAGATACGCAGTATTTT.

V is TRBV19 and J is TRBJ2-3; TRBD1 aligns across 9 bases. The CDR3 contains 14 residues. Losses at the gene ends were 5 bases for V and 3 bases for J; bases not matched to a gene: 3. Germline CDR1 LNHDA, CDR2 SQIVND (reference sequence). The CDR3 here is CASSFGQGTDTQYF. The DNA for the CDR3 is TGTGCCAGTAGTTTCGGACAGGGGACAGATACGCAGTATTTT. Complete variable domain (other parts from reference TRBV19 and TRBJ2-3): DGGITQSPKYLFRKEGQNVTLSCEQNLNHDAMYWYRQDPGQGLRLIYYSQIVNDFQKGDIAEGYSVSREKKESFPLTVTSAQKNPTAFYLCASSFGQGTDTQYFGPGTRLTVL.

In the case of this clonotype: One base away lies a much larger clone, so this may be a sequencing read error. The chain has TRBV12-3 or TRBV12-4 and TRBJ2-2; D possibly corresponds to TRBD1 (5 bases). V was shortened by 8 bases and J by 5 bases, with 12 bases between the two germline ends. The CDR3 is made up of 13 amino acids. The CDR3 region has the DNA TGTGCCAGCGACAAGGGGCGTACCGGGGAGCTGTTTTTT. Translating gives CASDKGRTGELFF.